The rows below give T cell receptor beta chains drawn from one sample of a study of T cells in Graves' hyperthyroidism and ophthalmopathy. TCRdb re-derived calls from the multiplex PCR reads in MiXCR, one entry per CDR3 protein. The table includes 530,000 or so distinct CDR3 sequences, roughly a sixth detected once. Sequencing was done on a sample of blood. The receptors were gathered from a young woman with Graves' ophthalmopathy. Each CDR3 is given with its conserved first and last residue. A D gene is named only where the DNA matches it firmly. Clone size is not always given. Where it is, it says once, few, many or a class for expanded clones.

V gene	clone size	J gene	D gene	CDR3 DNA	CDR3 protein
TRBV6-1	few	TRBJ2-1	-	TGTGCCACAGGGCAGTTTGAGCAGTTCTTC	CATGQFEQFF
TRBV15	-	TRBJ2-2	TRBD1	TGTGCCACCAGCGGGGACAGGGTGGGGACCGGGGAGCTGTTTTTT	CATSGDRVGTGELFF
TRBV11-2	many	TRBJ2-7	-	TGTGCCAGCAGCTTAGATAACTCGTATCCCTACGAGCAGTACTTC	CASSLDNSYPYEQYF
TRBV28	many	TRBJ2-1	TRBD2	TGTGCCAGCAGTAGCCCGGGACTAGTCGCCGAGCAGTTCTTC	CASSSPGLVAEQFF
TRBV5-1	many	TRBJ1-1	-	TGCGCCAGCAGCCCGTCGACGGAGAACACTGAAGCTTTCTTT	CASSPSTENTEAFF
TRBV7-2	-	TRBJ2-7	-	TGTGCCAGCAGCTTAGATGCAGGGCCGGGTGAGCAGTACTTC	CASSLDAGPGEQYF
TRBV28	-	TRBJ1-4	-	TGTGCCAGCAGCTCCGGGATCTCAAGGTTCGGGGAAAAACTGTTTTTT	CASSSGISRFGEKLFF
TRBV11-2	-	TRBJ2-7	-	TGTGCCAGCAGCTTCGGGACAAGGTCCTACGAGCAGTACTTC	CASSFGTRSYEQYF
TRBV2	many	TRBJ1-1	-	TGTGCCAGCAGCCCCTCGGGGAGCCTGAACACTGAAGCTTTCTTT	CASSPSGSLNTEAFF
TRBV28	-	TRBJ1-5	-	TGTGCCAGCAGTTTAATGGGGAGCAATCAGCCCCAGCATTTT	CASSLMGSNQPQHF
TRBV10-3	many	TRBJ2-5	TRBD1	TGTGCCATAAGGACAGGGGGGGGCCAAGAGACCCAGTACTTC	CAIRTGGGQETQYF
TRBV4-1	few	TRBJ2-1	TRBD2	TGTGCCAGCAGCTTTAGCGGGAGGATTGATGAGCAGTTCTTC	CASSFSGRIDEQFF
TRBV4-2	-	TRBJ2-5	TRBD2	TGTGCCAGCAGCCAATTAACGGGGGGGCAGGAGACCCAGTACTTC	CASSQLTGGQETQYF
TRBV7-2	many	TRBJ2-1	TRBD2	TGTGCCAGCAGCTTAAGGGCGGGAGGGAACTACAATGAGCAGTTCTTC	CASSLRAGGNYNEQFF
TRBV9	-	TRBJ2-1	TRBD2	TGTGCCAGCAGCGTAGCGGATAGCGGGGGGGTGGATGAGCAGTTCTTC	CASSVADSGGVDEQFF
TRBV5-1	many	TRBJ2-6	TRBD1	TGCGCCAGCAGCTGGGAGAGGACAGGGGTCGTTTCTGGGGCCAACGTCCTGACTTTC	CASSWERTGVVSGANVLTF
TRBV30	many	TRBJ2-3	TRBD1	TGTGCCTGGAGTATACAGGGGGAACGCACAGATACGCAGTATTTT	CAWSIQGERTDTQYF
TRBV6-4	-	TRBJ2-3	-	TGTGCCAGCAGTGAATCGTCAGCGGATGGCACAGATACGCAGTATTTT	CASSESSADGTDTQYF
TRBV7-2	-	TRBJ2-2	TRBD1	TGTGCCAGCAGGTCCTTGAGACAGGGTAGGACCGGGGAGCTGTTTTTT	CASRSLRQGRTGELFF
TRBV20-1	-	TRBJ2-1	-	TGCAGTGCTAGGTCCGACAGGTACTACAATGAGCAGTTCTTC	CSARSDRYYNEQFF
TRBV4-1	-	TRBJ2-2	-	TGCGCCAGCAGCCAAGGGGAGGCCGGGGAGCTGTTTTTT	CASSQGEAGELFF
TRBV7-9	-	TRBJ2-1	TRBD2	TGTGCCAGCAGCTTAGGGACTAGCGGGGGGGCCAGGGATGAGCAGTTCTTC	CASSLGTSGGARDEQFF
TRBV9	-	TRBJ1-2	-	TGTGCCAGCAGCGACCCCCTGGGGGAGGGAATGAGACATGGCTACACCTTC	CASSDPLGEGMRHGYTF
TRBV28	many	TRBJ2-3	-	TGTGCCAGCAGTTTTACCGGGGCGATGGATACGCAGTATTTT	CASSFTGAMDTQYF
TRBV4-1	many	TRBJ2-5	-	TGCGCCAGCAGCCAAGATTCGCGGGAACAAGAGACCCAGTACTTC	CASSQDSREQETQYF
TRBV28	many	TRBJ1-2	-	TGTGCCAGCGGGGCCTATGGCTACACCTTC	CASGAYGYTF
TRBV27	many	TRBJ1-1	-	TGTGCCAGCGGGCCGGGACACCCGAACACTGAAGCTTTCTTT	CASGPGHPNTEAFF
TRBV12-3/TRBV12-4	few	TRBJ2-7	TRBD1	TGTGCCAGCAGCGCTATGGGACAGTTTCTAGAGCAGTACTTC	CASSAMGQFLEQYF
TRBV6-1	many	TRBJ2-7	-	TGTGCCAGCAGTGAGGGCCCGGGGTCGAGCGACGAGCAGTACTTC	CASSEGPGSSDEQYF
TRBV28	-	TRBJ2-7	-	TGTGCCAGCAGTTTACCCAGGGGGGACTACGAGCAGTACTTC	CASSLPRGDYEQYF